This T cell receptor (beta chain) was sequenced during a study of T cell changes during pregnancy in multiple sclerosis. Here immunoSEQ multiplex PCR was the method, and the copy in TCRdb shows in-frame clones only, minus some. The data contain about 40,000 clones, around 94% of them seen just once; the ten biggest clones take up 1.7%. Looked up from germline, CDR1 is SGHTA and CDR2 is FQGNSA. Trimming took 5 bases from V and 9 from J; bases not matched to a gene: 9. This CDR3 comprises 13 residues. The rearrangement joins TRBV7-2 to TRBJ2-5, with TRBD1 identical over 7 bases. The sequence was collected from a female donor with multiple sclerosis, enrolled in a pregnancy study. The sample in question was peripheral blood, obtained in the third trimester of pregnancy. CDR3 amino acids: CASSGQAPMAQYF. The CDR3 nucleotides are TGTGCCAGCAGCGGACAGGCCCCCATGGCCCAGTACTTC.